The rows below give T cell receptor beta chains drawn from one sample of a study of blood T cell repertoires in COVID-19. Measured with immunoSEQ multiplex PCR; TCRdb has only the in-frame clones, and not every one. The table includes 60,000 to 75,000 clones, more than 60% detected once. Sequenced input: peripheral blood. The source is a woman in her sixties or seventies with acute or convalescent COVID-19. CDR3s include the opening cysteine and the closing phenylalanine or tryptophan. A D gene is named only where the DNA matches it firmly. Some rows mark clone size as missing; the rest say once, few, many or name a class of expanded clone.

TGTGCCTGGACCCCGGGACAGGGGGCGGACAGCAATCAGCCCCAGCATTTT,CAWTPGQGADSNQPQHF,TRBV30,TRBJ1-5,TRBD1,few
TGTGCCAGCAGCTCCCGACAGGGCCAATGGGACATTCAGTACTTC,CASSSRQGQWDIQYF,TRBV6-2/TRBV6-3,TRBJ2-4,TRBD1,NA
TGTGCCAGCAGCTTGTGGCAGGGTAGTGATGAAAAACTGTTTTTT,CASSLWQGSDEKLFF,TRBV5-5,TRBJ1-4,NA,once
TGTGCCAGCAGTTTTCTTATCCAGGGAGGGCAGTTCTTC,CASSFLIQGGQFF,TRBV12-3/TRBV12-4,TRBJ2-1,NA,NA
TGTGCCTGGAGTGTAATTTGGCGGGGGGGCGGTGATGAGCAGTTCTTC,CAWSVIWRGGGDEQFF,TRBV30,TRBJ2-1,TRBD2,once
TGTGCCAGCAGTTACTCGAACAGGAAGAACACTGAAGCTTTCTTT,CASSYSNRKNTEAFF,TRBV6-6,TRBJ1-1,NA,NA
TGTGCCAGCAGTTACGGTGCTAGCGATCAAGAGACCCAGTACTTC,CASSYGASDQETQYF,TRBV6-5,TRBJ2-5,NA,NA
TGTGCCAGCAGTGACCACTGGGCGGGAGCAGGCAATCAGCCCCAGCATTTT,CASSDHWAGAGNQPQHF,TRBV6-1,TRBJ1-5,NA,NA
TGCGCCAGCAGTGATGAGCCCTACGAGCAGTACTTC,CASSDEPYEQYF,TRBV5-1,TRBJ2-7,NA,NA
TGTGCCAGCTCACCAACGGCAGGGGTCAATTCACCCCTCCACTTT,CASSPTAGVNSPLHF,TRBV18,TRBJ1-6,NA,NA
TGCGCCAGCAGCCCCATTACGGGGGGGCCGACAGATACGCAGTATTTT,CASSPITGGPTDTQYF,TRBV4-3,TRBJ2-3,TRBD2,NA
TGTGCCAGCAGCCAATACTCTGAAGCTTTCTTT,CASSQYSEAFF,TRBV14,TRBJ1-1,NA,NA
TGTGCCAGCAGCTTAGGGTGGGCGGGGGTGCTGGATACGCAGTATTTT,CASSLGWAGVLDTQYF,TRBV7-3,TRBJ2-3,TRBD2,NA
TGTGCCAGCAATCCGCAGGGGGCACAGCCCCAGCATTTT,CASNPQGAQPQHF,TRBV2,TRBJ1-5,TRBD1,NA
TGCAGTGCTAGTATTAGCGGGGGATTTGGTGAGCAGTTCTTC,CSASISGGFGEQFF,TRBV20-1,TRBJ2-1,TRBD2,NA
TGCGCCAGCAGTCTAAGCGGGGGCACAGATACGCAGTATTTT,CASSLSGGTDTQYF,TRBV4-3,TRBJ2-3,TRBD2,NA
TGTGCCAGCAGCTTGCGAGATACGCAGTATTTT,CASSLRDTQYF,TRBV5-8,TRBJ2-3,NA,NA
TGTGCCAGCAGCCTCAGAGCGGGGGGGCCAGGCAATGAGCAGTTCTTC,CASSLRAGGPGNEQFF,TRBV9,TRBJ2-1,TRBD2,NA
TGTGCCAGCAGTTACCGACAGGGGTCCCACGAGCAGTACTTC,CASSYRQGSHEQYF,TRBV6-5,TRBJ2-7,TRBD1,NA
TGTGCCAGCAGCCTAGGCCCAGTAGGCTCTGGAAACACCATATATTTT,CASSLGPVGSGNTIYF,TRBV5-5,TRBJ1-3,NA,NA
TGCGCCAGCGGGTCAAATCGCGGACAAGGATTCTCTGGAAACACCATATATTTT,CASGSNRGQGFSGNTIYF,TRBV10-2,TRBJ1-3,NA,NA
TGTGCCAGCAGCCTAGGACAGGGGGCCCATGGCTACACCTTC,CASSLGQGAHGYTF,TRBV7-9,TRBJ1-2,TRBD1,NA
TGCGCCAGCAGCTTGACACCTCAGTCTACCGGGGAGCTGTTTTTT,CASSLTPQSTGELFF,TRBV5-1,TRBJ2-2,NA,NA
TGCGCCAGCAGCTGGGGACAATCGAACACTGAAGCTTTCTTT,CASSWGQSNTEAFF,TRBV5-1,TRBJ1-1,NA,NA
TGCGCCAGCAGCCAAAGCCCCTTGTGGAGTGGAACCTACGAGCAGTACTTC,CASSQSPLWSGTYEQYF,TRBV4-1,TRBJ2-7,NA,once
TGTGCCAGCAGCTTAGATACGGAGGGCTACGAGCAGTACTTC,CASSLDTEGYEQYF,TRBV11-3,TRBJ2-7,NA,NA
TGTGCCAGCAGTGAGTGGGGGGGGAGAGATCAGCCCCAGCATTTT,CASSEWGGRDQPQHF,TRBV6-1,TRBJ1-5,NA,once
TGTGCCAGCAGCCCCTCGGGGAATCAGCCCCAGCATTTT,CASSPSGNQPQHF,TRBV11-2,TRBJ1-5,NA,NA
TGTGCCAGCAGCCAAGAGGTCGCGGCCAGAAAAGCTTTCTTT,CASSQEVAARKAFF,TRBV14,TRBJ1-1,NA,NA
TGTGCCAGCAGGGAGGGAATGGGCAATCAGCCCCAGCATTTT,CASREGMGNQPQHF,TRBV2,TRBJ1-5,NA,once
TGTGCCAGCAGTGAGTTGAGCGGGGGGTACAATGAGCAGTTCTTC,CASSELSGGYNEQFF,TRBV6-1,TRBJ2-1,TRBD2,NA
TGCGCCAGCAGCGGAGGACAGGGTTCGTACAATGAGCAGTTCTTC,CASSGGQGSYNEQFF,TRBV4-1,TRBJ2-1,TRBD1,NA
TGTGCCAGCAGTCGACAGGGCCGCAGGAGCGGGGAGCTGTTTTTT,CASSRQGRRSGELFF,TRBV6-5,TRBJ2-2,TRBD1,NA
TGTGCCAGCTCACCACTCGAACAGGCATACGAGCAGTACTTC,CASSPLEQAYEQYF,TRBV18,TRBJ2-7,NA,NA
TGTGCCAGCAGCTTGTTCGGCTTTCGGGACAGGGGTTCCTACGAGCAGTACTTC,CASSLFGFRDRGSYEQYF,TRBV5-4,TRBJ2-7,TRBD1,few
TGTGCCAGCAGCGTAGACAGGGGAAGGGAAAACACCATATATTTT,CASSVDRGRENTIYF,TRBV9,TRBJ1-3,TRBD1,NA
TGTGCCAGCAGTTCCACGACAGAGGGGGCTTCAGCTTTCTTT,CASSSTTEGASAFF,TRBV6-5,TRBJ1-1,TRBD1,NA
TGCGCCAGCAGCCTCTCTATAATGACTAGCGGGGGGGCAGATACGCAGTATTTT,CASSLSIMTSGGADTQYF,TRBV4-3,TRBJ2-3,TRBD2,NA
TGCGCCAGCAGTGAGGTGGGACAGGCCAGCTCCTACGAGCAGTACTTC,CASSEVGQASSYEQYF,TRBV10-2,TRBJ2-7,TRBD1,NA
TGCGCCAGCAGCTTTTTTGGACAGACGAACACCGGGGAGCTGTTTTTT,CASSFFGQTNTGELFF,TRBV5-1,TRBJ2-2,NA,NA
TGTGCCACCAGCGGGGGGACAGCTAATGAAAAACTGTTTTTT,CATSGGTANEKLFF,TRBV15,TRBJ1-4,TRBD1,NA
TGTGCCAGCAGCCCCACGACAGGGGGTAAGCAGCCCCAGCATTTT,CASSPTTGGKQPQHF,TRBV6-5,TRBJ1-5,TRBD1,NA
TGTGCCAGCAGTTTAACAGGGCCCTACGAGCAGTACTTC,CASSLTGPYEQYF,TRBV27,TRBJ2-7,NA,NA
TGTGCCAGCAGCTCCACTATTAGTAGCGGGGGGTCCAACACCGGGGAGCTGTTTTTT,CASSSTISSGGSNTGELFF,TRBV11-2,TRBJ2-2,TRBD2,NA
TGTGCCAGCAGTGAGGGGACAGGGTTGAACATTCAGTACTTC,CASSEGTGLNIQYF,TRBV2,TRBJ2-4,TRBD1,NA
TGTGCCAGTAGTATAGGGGGCTCGCAGTACTTC,CASSIGGSQYF,TRBV19,TRBJ2-7,NA,NA
TGTGCCAGCAGACTGCTAAACAGGGATAATTCACCCCTCCACTTT,CASRLLNRDNSPLHF,TRBV27,TRBJ1-6,NA,NA
TGCGCCAGCAGCCTAAACTACTACGAGCAGTACTTC,CASSLNYYEQYF,TRBV5-1,TRBJ2-7,NA,NA
TGTGCCAGTAGTATAGGAAGGACAGGGTTCGTTACGGGCAATCAGCCCCAGCATTTT,CASSIGRTGFVTGNQPQHF,TRBV19,TRBJ1-5,TRBD1,NA
TGTGCCTGGAGTGGGACAGGGGCTTGGGGTCAGCCCCAGCATTTT,CAWSGTGAWGQPQHF,TRBV30,TRBJ1-5,TRBD1,few
TGCAGCGCCAGAAACAATGAGCAGTTCTTC,CSARNNEQFF,TRBV29-1,TRBJ2-1,NA,NA
TGTGCCAGCAGCCAAGACGTCGCAGATACGCAGTATTTT,CASSQDVADTQYF,TRBV3-1/TRBV3-2,TRBJ2-3,NA,NA
TGTGCCAGCAGCGTTGAACCTGCCAGCTCTGGAAACACCATATATTTT,CASSVEPASSGNTIYF,TRBV9,TRBJ1-3,NA,NA
TGCGCCAGCAGCCTACGTTCTAGCGGGGTGAACAATGAGCAGTTCTTC,CASSLRSSGVNNEQFF,TRBV5-1,TRBJ2-1,TRBD2,NA